This entry concerns a single T cell receptor beta chain. V was cut by 4 bases and J by 4 bases, with 16 bases left in between. This CDR3 spans 15 amino acids. In germline, CDR1 is LGHDT, CDR2 YNNKEL (reference sequence). Using immunoSEQ multiplex PCR, the repertoire was profiled, and TCRdb retains in-frame clones only, with some absent. The data hold 200,000 to 250,000 clones, with less than 85% observed a single time. This record comes from a study of blood T cell repertoires in COVID-19. This receptor was identified in a woman in her 70s with acute or convalescent COVID-19. V gene TRBV3-1 (or the pseudogene TRBV3-2) combines with J gene TRBJ1-2; the D gene is possibly TRBD1 (6 bases). Sequenced: peripheral blood. The CDR3 coding sequence is TGTGCCAGCAGCCCCCCTGGAAGGGGGAGCTATGGCTACACCTTC. Translated: CASSPPGRGSYGYTF.